The entry that follows covers one T cell receptor (beta chain) sequence. The specificity of this receptor is unknown. This entry belongs to a study of CXCR3-negative and CXCR3-positive naive CD8 T cells (dated 2019 in TCRdb). With regard to the full study: In total, about 150 million TRB reads were obtained, corresponding to roughly 1.5 +/- 0.3 million reads per library. Diversity and physicochemical repertoire analyses covered eleven to twelve donors pooled from two independent experiments. TRBV-TRBJ cluster analysis included naive subsets from a handful of donors and memory cells from 3 donors. What the authors observed across the whole study: Compared with CXCR3-negative naive cells, CXCR3-positive naive cells had TRB CDR3s with higher hydrophobicity (lower Kidera factor 4), lower energy, and higher strength and volume indices. Repertoire diversity was comparably high in both naive subsets but much lower in memory CD8+ T cells. Within the same donor, TRBV-TRBJ usage looked similar between naive CXCR3-negative and CXCR3-positive cells, but memory cells had distinct patterns. Because CXCR3 expression was partially decreased after cryopreservation, freshly isolated PBMCs were used for most assays. Surface CD5, linked to self-reactivity in mice, was comparable between naive subsets; TCR interaction strength was therefore also inferred from TRB CDR3 physicochemical properties.

For sequencing, a NextSeq 550 was employed. The Human TCR Profiling Kit (MiLaboratory) was used to prepare UMI-labeled 5' RACE TRB cDNA libraries. cDNA synthesis used the entire amount of extracted RNA, and PCR amplification then used the entire amount of cDNA produced. Libraries were prepared in parallel with an identical number of PCR cycles. Under the source paper's analysis protocol: With a minimum of two reads required per UMI, MIGEC and MiXCR pulled out about 50,000 +/- 10,000 unique UMI-labeled TRB cDNA molecules from each library. Each library averaged about 38,000 +/- 11,000 functional in-frame TRB CDR3 nucleotide clonotypes without stop codons. Diversity metrics, including normalized Shannon-Wiener and Chao1, were computed in VDJtools after downsampling to 5000 UMI-labeled TRB molecules per sample. For the central five CDR3 residues, VDJtools calculated physicochemical properties weighted by clonotype size, namely interaction energy, strength, volume and Kidera factor 4. TCRdb reprocessed the reads, and each CDR3 protein sequence is entered once, without DNA. TCRdb's processing, not the authors' own work, is the source of the V and J calls. Per the sample table, the count is 50,000 to 75,000 distinct CDR3 sequences. The top ten clones comprise 3.5% to 5.5% of the sample.

The CDR3 spans 13 residues, from the cysteine through the phenylalanine. No coding sequence is recorded. CDR1 and CDR2 are read off the germline V gene as SGHTA and FQGNSA. Each CD8+ T cell subset was flow-sorted in triplicate, with under 350,000 cells per subset placed directly into RLT lysis buffer. Naive CD8+ T cells were defined stringently as CD45RO-CCR7+CD27+CD95- to exclude memory contaminants. Peripheral blood mononuclear cells were isolated from buffy coats using standard density gradient centrifugation. Naive CXCR3-negative and CXCR3-positive CD8+ T cells were flow-sorted on a FACSAria III. Total RNA was extracted from sorted cells using an RNeasy Mini Kit.

The receptor's source is a human donor in good health. Some clones in this sample may be carry-over from other donors' samples. The specimen sequenced was naive CXCR3- CD8+ T cells from blood. The cell subset or site tag for this specimen amounts to: CD45RO-CCR7+CD27+CD95- naive CD8+ T cells lacking CXCR3 (TNR3-). The chain was built from TRBV7-2 and TRBJ2-1. The CDR3 has the sequence CASSLPGEDEQFF.